One sample yielded the 17 T cell receptor beta chains listed below, sequenced in a study of T cell responses to AZD1222 COVID-19 vaccine. Profiled with immunoSEQ multiplex PCR; TCRdb holds only in-frame clones, not every one. The sample shows approximately 100,000 clones, 87% of them seen only once. The material sequenced was peripheral blood, taken 28 days after the second AZD1222 dose. Receptors were obtained from an adult who received the AZD1222 COVID-19 vaccine.

The gene calls are TRBV10-3 and TRBJ2-7; TRBD1 matches at 7 bases. After removal of 8 bases from V and 6 bases from J, the junction contained 10 bases not matched to a gene. This CDR3 region has 13 residues. Germline V gene lookup returns CDR1 ENHRY and CDR2 SYGVKD. This chain's CDR3 is CAIGTGASFEQYF. CDR3 DNA sequence: TGTGCCATCGGAACAGGGGCCTCTTTCGAGCAGTACTTC.

This chain uses TRBV7-9 with TRBJ1-2; 7 positions match TRBD1. The CDR3 contains 13 residues. Germline V gene lookup returns CDR1 SEHNR and CDR2 FQNEAQ (reference sequence). The trim removed 5 bases at V and 0 bases at J, leaving 0 bases unmatched. The CDR3 DNA reads TGTGCCAGCAGCGGGACAGCTAACTATGGCTACACCTTC. Translated, it gives CASSGTANYGYTF.

The chain uses TRBV10-3 and TRBJ1-5; 11 positions agree with TRBD1. Germline loops: CDR1 ENHRY, CDR2 SYGVKD. The V and J ends lost 4 bases and 15 bases, in that order; junction bases with no gene match: 8. The length of the CDR3 is 13 residues. CDR3 amino acids: CAISVDRGRTPHF. CDR3 sequence (DNA): TGTGCCATCAGTGTGGACAGGGGGCGCACACCGCATTTT.

The CDR3 DNA sequence: TGTGCCAGCAGCCAGGTGGTGTCAGAGACCCAGTACTTC. Its protein is CASSQVVSETQYF. V is TRBV6-5 and J is TRBJ2-5; no definite D call. The germline gives CDR1 MNHEY, CDR2 SVGAGI. The V end was cut by 6 bases, the J end by 4 bases, with 12 bases between. The CDR3 has 13 residues.

This chain connects TRBV12-3 or TRBV12-4 to TRBJ1-1, with 7 nucleotides matching TRBD1. V trimming: 5 bases; J trimming: 4 bases; junction bases outside the gene matches: 4. This CDR3 has 13 residues. CDR3: CASSPTGITEAFF. In DNA form, the CDR3 reads TGTGCCAGCAGTCCGACAGGGATCACTGAAGCTTTCTTT.

The chain recombines TRBV6-2 or TRBV6-3 with TRBJ2-2, with D possibly matching TRBD2 (6 bases). This CDR3 comprises 15 residues. Germline CDR1 reads MNHEY; CDR2 reads SVGEGT. Trimming took 2 bases from V and 4 from J, leaving 11 bases between them. CDR3 protein: CASSYEGLSTGELFF. The CDR3, as DNA: TGTGCCAGCAGTTACGAGGGACTTTCCACCGGGGAGCTGTTTTTT.

The rearrangement uses TRBV28 and TRBJ2-5; 11 nucleotides align to TRBD2. With 5 bases clipped from V and 6 bases from J, the junction kept 8 bases outside the gene matches. This CDR3 spans 15 amino acids. Germline V CDR1 and CDR2: MDHEN, SYDVKM. CDR3 region: CASSKGTSGPKTQYF. The DNA for the CDR3 is TGTGCCAGCAGTAAGGGGACTAGCGGCCCGAAGACCCAGTACTTC.

The V and J genes are TRBV28 and TRBJ2-7; TRBD2 agrees at 14 bases. Germline lookup yields CDR1 MDHEN and CDR2 SYDVKM. The CDR3 has 15 residues. V lost 6 bases and J lost 0; bases outside the gene matches: 1. The CDR3 here is CASSGTSGSSYEQYF. The CDR3 DNA reads as TGTGCCAGCAGCGGGACTAGCGGGAGCTCCTACGAGCAGTACTTC.

V usage is TRBV21-1 and J usage is TRBJ2-1. TRBV21-1 is reported as a pseudogene. CDR3 length equals 12 residues. CDR3 DNA: TGTGCCAGCAGCAAAGTGGTCAATGAGCAGTTCTTC. It codes for CASSKVVNEQFF.

V is TRBV4-3 and J is TRBJ1-1; the D is unclear. Germline V gene data show CDR1 as LGHNA and CDR2 as YSLEER. V dropped 2 bases and J dropped 5 bases, with 9 bases sitting between them. There are 13 residues in the CDR3. The CDR3 DNA reads TGCGCCAGCAGCCAAACTTCGGAGACTGAAGCTTTCTTT. This encodes CASSQTSETEAFF.

This chain joins TRBV4-1 and TRBJ2-4, with 7 bases fitting TRBD2. Losses at the gene ends were 0 bases for V and 1 base for J; bases not matched to a gene: 6. This CDR3 comprises 17 residues. Germline-derived CDR1 and CDR2 are MGHRA and YSYEKL. In nucleotides, the CDR3 is TGCGCCAGCAGCCAAGATGGAGTCGGGAGGGCCAAAAACATTCAGTACTTC. Protein: CASSQDGVGRAKNIQYF.

This chain joins TRBV30 and TRBJ1-2, with no clear D. The CDR3 is 14 residues long. V gave up 0 bases and J gave up 3 bases, with 11 bases separating them. CDR1 and CDR2 from the germline V gene are GTSNPN and SVGIG (reference sequence). The CDR3 sequence is CAWSVHGRYYGYTF. The CDR3 DNA sequence: TGTGCCTGGAGTGTACATGGGAGATACTATGGCTACACCTTC.

The J gene is TRBJ2-7, the V gene TRBV3-1 (or the pseudogene TRBV3-2); unclear D gene. Germline V CDR1 and CDR2: LGHDT, YNNKEL (reference sequence). This CDR3 has 11 amino acids. V was clipped by 2 bases and J by 5 bases, with 4 bases between them. CDR3 sequence (DNA): TGTGCCAGCAGCCAATCGGACGAGCAGTACTTC. Protein: CASSQSDEQYF.

V gene TRBV20-1 combines with J gene TRBJ1-2; D is undetermined. The CDR3 is 11 amino acids. V lost 7 bases, J lost 6 bases, and 12 bases lay in between. Germline V gene data show CDR1 as DFQATT and CDR2 as SNEGSKA (reference sequence). The CDR3 nucleotides are TGCAGTGTCCGGGGTGCAGATGGCTACACCTTC. Its protein is CSVRGADGYTF.

The chain combines TRBV27 with TRBJ1-5, with 8 positions matching TRBD1. This CDR3 has 16 amino acids. CDR1 is MNHEY and CDR2 is SMNVEV in the germline V gene (reference sequence). With V trimmed by 7 bases and J by 2 bases, 10 bases remained unmatched. The CDR3 DNA follows: TGTGCCAGCACCTTCTCCCTGGACAGGGGCAATCAGCCCCAGCATTTT. This translates into CASTFSLDRGNQPQHF.

This CDR3 reads CASSIVARVNTEAFF. The CDR3, as DNA: TGTGCCAGTAGTATAGTAGCCAGGGTCAACACTGAAGCTTTCTTT. V usage is TRBV19 and J usage is TRBJ1-1; D is perhaps TRBD1 (5 bases). Between the trimmed V and J ends, which lost 1 base and 2 bases, there was a span of 11 bases. Germline V lookup: CDR1 LNHDA, CDR2 SQIVND (reference sequence). This CDR3 has 15 residues. Based on the CDR3 plus reference TRBV19 and TRBJ1-1, the full variable domain is DGGITQSPKYLFRKEGQNVTLSCEQNLNHDAMYWYRQDPGQGLRLIYYSQIVNDFQKGDIAEGYSVSREKKESFPLTVTSAQKNPTAFYLCASSIVARVNTEAFFGQGTRLTVV.

V and J are TRBV19 and TRBJ1-5, with D possibly being TRBD1 (5 bases). The CDR3 covers 15 residues. Trimming pared 3 bases from V and 1 base from J, leaving 10 bases between. Germline V lookup: CDR1 LNHDA, CDR2 SQIVND (reference sequence). CDR3 sequence reads: CASSIWRTSNQPQHF. The CDR3 bases are TGTGCCAGTAGTATTTGGAGGACAAGCAATCAGCCCCAGCATTTT.